This record looks at one T cell receptor delta chain sequence and its context. This clone is judged medium-sized (0.01 to 0.1%). Its antigen specificity is not known. No base quality values were provided; no much bigger clone lies one nucleotide off. This record belongs to a study of delta chains in infants with herpesvirus infections listed by TCRdb under 2023. At the level of the whole study: The study prospectively followed a Ugandan infant birth cohort from birth to characterize gammadelta T cell responses to primary cytomegalovirus (CMV) infection. The study searched for a public fetal Vdelta1/Vgamma8 gammadelta TCR clonotype in infants who acquired CMV infection after birth. From PBMC, gammadelta TCRs were sequenced for under 20 CMV-infected infants (one congenitally infected) and several CMV-uninfected infants who had sufficient sample available. Infant blood samples were grouped into approximate age categories of 1.5, 4, 8 and 12 months. Previously published Belgian fetal and cord blood gammadelta TCR data were included only for comparison and were not generated in this cohort.

The research as a whole found: Public-clonotype frequency among Vdelta1 cells appeared to correlate inversely with age at infection and decayed rapidly, seemingly not persisting beyond around two months. Of some 19 CMV-infected infants, 4 carried the public Vdelta1 clonotype: three infants infected postnatally before 120 days of age and the congenitally infected infant. Detection of the public clonotype was limited to the first time point after infection, and the public clonotype was not found in uninfected infants or in infants infected after 120 days. Presence of the public clonotype at levels below the detection limit might still occur in CMV-uninfected infants. Limitations noted by the authors included a small sample size and a lack of race- or environment-matched controls, because nearly all Ugandans acquire CMV before adulthood.

Inclusive of the bounding cysteine and phenylalanine, the CDR3 is 19 residues long. Here the CDR3 DNA is all that survives: 57 bases in frame from base 1. Based on the germline V gene, the CDR1 and CDR2 sequences are GEAIGNYY and EKD. From V the trimming removes 0 bases and from J it removes 6 bases, while the gene matches leave 17 bases of the junction unaccounted for. In Kampala, Uganda, pregnant women receiving prenatal care were recruited and their infants were enrolled, and documentation of maternal HIV status was required. Families received weekly visits, and collection of infant clinical information, oral swabs and peripheral blood began at 6 weeks of age and continued every 4 months after that. After blood was collected in heparin tubes, PBMC were isolated using Ficoll-Paque density gradient centrifugation and then cryopreserved. To prepare the library, RT-PCR was applied. TCR cDNA was generated by reverse transcription of PBMC RNA with SuperScript II and gamma-chain- and delta-chain-specific primers. cDNA was purified with AMPure XP beads, amplified, and indexed with Illumina adapters using the Nextera XT Index Kit. Sequencing of gammadelta TCR libraries was carried out on an Illumina MiSeq using a V2 300-cycle kit. In the original analysis: Using MiXCR v2.1.12, CDR3 sequences were assembled, and reads were mapped onto D, J and V genes obtained from GenBank. Repertoire analyses of the CDR3 clonotypes were performed with VDJtools v1.2.1. TCRdb reprocessed the public data with the CATT caller; entries with the same nucleotide sequence were combined afterwards. Clone size and V and J calls follow TCRdb, not the original study. The sample table contains 2,500 to 3,000 delta-chain clones; only one count was recorded for 30% to 40% of them. The ten top clones hold around 5.2% of the sample.

The material was peripheral blood, obtained at time point 4 of longitudinal follow-up. Here the chain combines TRDV2 and TRDJ1, with TRDD3 matching 11 junction bases. The TCR was taken from a human donor who was a Ugandan infant, either HIV-exposed or HIV-unexposed (not recorded which). The CDR3 protein: CACDTVLLLGDTGLNKLIF. Read as DNA, the sequence is TGTGCCTGTGACACCGTTTTGTTGCTGGGGGATACAGGACTGAATAAACTCATCTTT.